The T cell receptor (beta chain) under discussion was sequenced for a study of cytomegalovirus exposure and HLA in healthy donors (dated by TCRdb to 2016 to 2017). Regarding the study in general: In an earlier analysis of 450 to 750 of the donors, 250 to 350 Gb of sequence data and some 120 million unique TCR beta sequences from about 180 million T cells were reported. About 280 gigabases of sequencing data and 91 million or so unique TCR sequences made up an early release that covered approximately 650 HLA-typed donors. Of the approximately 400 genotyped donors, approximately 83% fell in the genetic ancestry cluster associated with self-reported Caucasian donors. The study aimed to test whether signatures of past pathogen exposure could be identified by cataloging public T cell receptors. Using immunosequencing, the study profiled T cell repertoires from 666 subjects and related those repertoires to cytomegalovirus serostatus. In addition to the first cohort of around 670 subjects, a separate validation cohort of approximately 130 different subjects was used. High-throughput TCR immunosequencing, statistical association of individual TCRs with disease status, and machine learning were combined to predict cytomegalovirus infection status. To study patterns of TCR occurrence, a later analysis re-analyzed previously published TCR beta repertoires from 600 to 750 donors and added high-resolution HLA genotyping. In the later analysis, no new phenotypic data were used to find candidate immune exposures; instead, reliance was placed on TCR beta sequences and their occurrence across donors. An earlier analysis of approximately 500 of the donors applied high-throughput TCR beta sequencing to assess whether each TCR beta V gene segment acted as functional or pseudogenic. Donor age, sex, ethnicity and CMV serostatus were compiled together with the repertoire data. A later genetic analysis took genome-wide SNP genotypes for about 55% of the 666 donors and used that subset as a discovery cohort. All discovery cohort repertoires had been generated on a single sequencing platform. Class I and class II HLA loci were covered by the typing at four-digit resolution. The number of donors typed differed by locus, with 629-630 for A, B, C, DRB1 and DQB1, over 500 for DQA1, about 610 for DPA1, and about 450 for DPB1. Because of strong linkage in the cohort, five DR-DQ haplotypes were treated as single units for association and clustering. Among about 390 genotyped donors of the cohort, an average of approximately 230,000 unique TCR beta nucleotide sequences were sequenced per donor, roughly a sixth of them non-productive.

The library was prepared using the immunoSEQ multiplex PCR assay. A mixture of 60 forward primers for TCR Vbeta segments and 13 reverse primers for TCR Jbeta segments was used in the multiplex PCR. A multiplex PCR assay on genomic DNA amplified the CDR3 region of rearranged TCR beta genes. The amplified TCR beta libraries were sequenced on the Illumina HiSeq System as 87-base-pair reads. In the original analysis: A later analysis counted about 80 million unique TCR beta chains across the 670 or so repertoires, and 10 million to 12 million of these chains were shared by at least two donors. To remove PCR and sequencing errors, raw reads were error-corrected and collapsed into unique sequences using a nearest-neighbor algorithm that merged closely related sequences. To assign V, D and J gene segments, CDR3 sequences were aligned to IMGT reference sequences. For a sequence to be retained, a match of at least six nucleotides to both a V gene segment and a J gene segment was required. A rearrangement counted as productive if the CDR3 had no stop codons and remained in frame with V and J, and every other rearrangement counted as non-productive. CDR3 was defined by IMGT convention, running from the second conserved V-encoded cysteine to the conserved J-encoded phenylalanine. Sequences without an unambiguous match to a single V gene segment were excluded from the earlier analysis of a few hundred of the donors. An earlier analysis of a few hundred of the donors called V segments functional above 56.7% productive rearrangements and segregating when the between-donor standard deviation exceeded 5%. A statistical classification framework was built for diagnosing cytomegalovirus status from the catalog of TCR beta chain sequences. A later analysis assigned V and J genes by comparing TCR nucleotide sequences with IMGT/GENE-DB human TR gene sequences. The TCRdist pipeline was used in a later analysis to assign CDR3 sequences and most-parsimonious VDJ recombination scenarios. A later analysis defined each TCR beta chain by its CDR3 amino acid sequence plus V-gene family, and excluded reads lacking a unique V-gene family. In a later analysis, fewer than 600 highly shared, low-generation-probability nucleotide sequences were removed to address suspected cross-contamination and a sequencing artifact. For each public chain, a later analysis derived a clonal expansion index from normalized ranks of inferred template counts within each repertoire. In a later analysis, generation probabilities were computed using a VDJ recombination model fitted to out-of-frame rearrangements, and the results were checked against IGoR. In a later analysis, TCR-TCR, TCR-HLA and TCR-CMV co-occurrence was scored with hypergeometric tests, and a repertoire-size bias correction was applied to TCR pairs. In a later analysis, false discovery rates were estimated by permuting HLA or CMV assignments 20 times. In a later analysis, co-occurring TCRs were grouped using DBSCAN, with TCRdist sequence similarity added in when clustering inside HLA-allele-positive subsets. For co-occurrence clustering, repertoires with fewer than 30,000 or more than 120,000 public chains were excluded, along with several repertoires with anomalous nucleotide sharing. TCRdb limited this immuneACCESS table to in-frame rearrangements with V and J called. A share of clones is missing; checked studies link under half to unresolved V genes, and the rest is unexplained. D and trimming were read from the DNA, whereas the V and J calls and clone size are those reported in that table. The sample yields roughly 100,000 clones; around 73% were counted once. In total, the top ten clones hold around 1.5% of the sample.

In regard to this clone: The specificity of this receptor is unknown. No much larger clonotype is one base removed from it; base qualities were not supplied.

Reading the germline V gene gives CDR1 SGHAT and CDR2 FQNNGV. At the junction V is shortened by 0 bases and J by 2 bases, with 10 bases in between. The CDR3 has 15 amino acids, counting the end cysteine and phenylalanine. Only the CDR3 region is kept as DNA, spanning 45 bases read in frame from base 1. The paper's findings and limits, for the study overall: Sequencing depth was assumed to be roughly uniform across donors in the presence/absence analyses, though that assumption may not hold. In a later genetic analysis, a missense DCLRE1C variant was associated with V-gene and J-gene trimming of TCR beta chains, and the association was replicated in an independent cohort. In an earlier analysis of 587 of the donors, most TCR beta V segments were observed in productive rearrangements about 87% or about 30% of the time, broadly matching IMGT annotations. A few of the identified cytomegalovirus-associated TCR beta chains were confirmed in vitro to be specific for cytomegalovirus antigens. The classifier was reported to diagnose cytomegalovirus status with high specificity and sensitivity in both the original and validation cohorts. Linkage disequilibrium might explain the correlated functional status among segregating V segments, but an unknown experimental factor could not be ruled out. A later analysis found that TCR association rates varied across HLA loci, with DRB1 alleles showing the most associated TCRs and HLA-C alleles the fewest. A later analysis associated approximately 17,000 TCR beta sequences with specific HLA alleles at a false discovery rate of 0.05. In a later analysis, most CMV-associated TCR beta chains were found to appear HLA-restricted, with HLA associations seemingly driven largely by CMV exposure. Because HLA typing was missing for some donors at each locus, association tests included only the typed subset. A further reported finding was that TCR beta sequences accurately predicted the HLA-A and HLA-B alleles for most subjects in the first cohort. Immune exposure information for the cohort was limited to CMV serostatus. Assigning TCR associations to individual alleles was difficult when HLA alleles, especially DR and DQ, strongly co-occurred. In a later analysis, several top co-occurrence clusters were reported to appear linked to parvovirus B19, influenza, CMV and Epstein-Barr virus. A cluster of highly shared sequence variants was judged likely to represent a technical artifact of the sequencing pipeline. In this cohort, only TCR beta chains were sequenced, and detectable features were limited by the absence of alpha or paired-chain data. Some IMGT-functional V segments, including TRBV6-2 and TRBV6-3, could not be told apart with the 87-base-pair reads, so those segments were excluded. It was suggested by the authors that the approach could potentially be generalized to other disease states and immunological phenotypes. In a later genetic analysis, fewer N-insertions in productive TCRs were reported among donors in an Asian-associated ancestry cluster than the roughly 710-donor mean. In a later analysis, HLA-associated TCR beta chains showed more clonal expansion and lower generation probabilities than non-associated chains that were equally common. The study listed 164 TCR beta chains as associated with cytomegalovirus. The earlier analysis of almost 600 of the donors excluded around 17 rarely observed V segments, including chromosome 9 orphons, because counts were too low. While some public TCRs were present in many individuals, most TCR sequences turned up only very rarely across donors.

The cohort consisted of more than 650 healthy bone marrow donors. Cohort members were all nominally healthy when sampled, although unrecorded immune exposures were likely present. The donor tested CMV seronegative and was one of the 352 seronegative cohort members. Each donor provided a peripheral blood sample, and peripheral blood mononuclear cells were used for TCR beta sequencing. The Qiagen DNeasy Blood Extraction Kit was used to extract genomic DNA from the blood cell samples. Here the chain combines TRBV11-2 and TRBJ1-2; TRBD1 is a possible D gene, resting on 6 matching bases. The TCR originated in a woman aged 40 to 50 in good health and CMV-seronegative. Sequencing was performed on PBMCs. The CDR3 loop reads CASSLDPQGNYGYTF. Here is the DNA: TGTGCCAGCAGCTTAGATCCACAGGGAAACTATGGCTACACCTTC.